The 3 T cell receptor beta chains reported below all come from one sample, sequenced in a study of OX40 agonist ivuxolimab in advanced cancers. Repertoires were generated with immunoSEQ multiplex PCR, while TCRdb's copy carries only in-frame clones and drops some. The profile covers approximately 70,000 clones, with 80% to 85% appearing a single time and more than 6.5% taken by the ten largest. The sample in question was CD4+ or CD8+ T cells sorted from blood, obtained in a trial of the OX40 agonist ivuxolimab. The receptors here all came from an adult with an advanced solid tumor such as melanoma, head and neck, liver or kidney cancer.

In its sample, this clone ranks as medium-sized. This chain links TRBV30 with TRBJ1-2; possible D gene TRBD1, 5 bases. This CDR3 comprises 16 residues. CDR1 is GTSNPN and CDR2 is SVGIG in the germline V gene (reference sequence). Deletions cut 1 base from V and 6 bases from J, with 21 bases between. In nucleotides, the CDR3 is TGTGCCTGGAGTGCCCCAGGGAATGCGGGACTCGATGGCTACACCTTC. It yields the protein CAWSAPGNAGLDGYTF.

The chain links TRBV6-1 to TRBJ1-3; D is uncertain. The CDR3 runs to 14 residues. Germline loops: CDR1 MNHNS, CDR2 SASEGT. The V and J ends lost 4 bases and 3 bases respectively, with 10 bases between them. The DNA for the CDR3 is TGTGCCAGCAGTGTTGTGGGAGGTGGAAACACCATATATTTT. Translated, it gives CASSVVGGGNTIYF.

V and J are TRBV19 and TRBJ2-7; 8 bases align to TRBD1. V was clipped by 4 bases and J by 0 bases; unmatched bases: 5. The germline CDR1 and CDR2 sequences are LNHDA and SQIVND (reference sequence). CDR3 length equals 15 residues. The DNA for the CDR3 is TGTGCCAGTAGTAAGACAGGGGTCTTCTCCTACGAGCAGTACTTC. Amino acids: CASSKTGVFSYEQYF.